The following is a TCR beta chain sequence with its context. The antigen it recognizes is unknown. No base qualities exist here, and no much larger clone lies one base off it. Systemically healthy Caucasian individuals from Russia, approximately 39 in total and aged roughly 6 to 90 years, were included as donors. About 9.6 milliliters of peripheral blood were collected from each donor into EDTA-treated Vacutainer tubes. Ficoll-Paque density-gradient centrifugation was used to isolate PBMCs, with at least 6 million per sample. Total RNA, at least 6 micrograms per sample, was extracted from PBMCs with Trizol reagent. The percentages of naive CD45RAhigh/CD27high T cells were determined by flow cytometry on a PBMC aliquot from every donor. Library method: 5' RACE. The sequencing machine was an Illumina HiSeq 2500. The second PCR ran for roughly 7 to 11 cycles and used a J-beta primer mix along with a sample-barcoded 5' primer. Each TCR beta cDNA molecule received a unique molecular identifier from a template-switch 5' adaptor carrying 12 random nucleotides. Each sample yielded at least 3 million CDR3-containing paired-end reads. First-strand cDNA synthesis was performed from all RNA using the Mint cDNA synthesis kit, with priming by a TRBC-specific oligonucleotide. Following uracil-DNA glycosylase treatment, all cDNA underwent a first 18-cycle PCR with the universal primers M1SS and BC2_uni_R. The original methods were these. For normalization, 1 million high-quality reads were randomly selected from each sample, with every read carrying a distinct molecular identifier. Instead of being binned into consensus sequences, reads that shared molecular identifiers were thrown out. MiTCR, set to a Q25 quality threshold and the strictest error-elimination algorithm, was used for CDR3 identification, clonotype clustering and error correction. A nonparametric unseen species model with Euler transformation was used to estimate lower-bound total TCR beta diversity. TCRdb took the public reads, trimmed them with fastp at Q25, ran MiXCR for clone calling and kept in-frame beta chains. Rows are unified per CDR3 protein, each entry keeping the most common DNA and genes. The V and J calls here are based on TCRdb, not the publication. The sample includes 1.4 million to 1.5 million distinct CDR3 sequences, with 35% to 45% observed a single time. Around 8% of the sample is held by the ten biggest clonotypes.

The data belong to a study of blood T cells in healthy people across ages (dated by TCRdb to 2014 to 2015). Study-wide context: Template switching captured roughly one uniquely barcoded TCR beta cDNA molecule per two T cells in model experiments. Four age groups were formed from the donors: young (average approximately 15 years), middle-aged (approximately 42), aged (under 70) and long-lived (around 80). For two donors (one aged 18 to 29 and one aged 80 or older), the study analyzed two additional independent replicas of 1 million unique cDNA reads from the same blood draw. To avoid experimental bias, donors of different ages were distributed randomly across sequencing lanes. To track age-related changes in TCR beta repertoire diversity, the study relied on deep sequencing normalized with unique cDNA molecular identifiers. Findings and caveats that apply to the study as a whole: Donor CMV infection status was unknown, potentially confounding age-related changes in expanded clonotypes. Because profiling used bulk unsorted PBMCs, naive and antigen-experienced compartments could not be compared conclusively. Compared with the aged group, the long-lived group had more naive CD4+ T cells, fewer expanded clones and increased TCR diversity, a pattern suggesting age selection. Estimates of total diversity from one million sequenced T cells were regarded as lower bounds and underestimates. Observed TCR beta diversity per million T cells fell roughly linearly with age, and a significant reduction was already apparent by age roughly 40. A strong correlation was found between observed TCR beta diversity and the percentage of naive T cells measured by flow cytometry.

CDR3 length: 16 amino acids, cysteine to phenylalanine. Solely the CDR3 DNA is kept, with 48 bases framed from the first base. V is trimmed back by 7 bases and J by 2 bases, and the junction contains 9 bases that no gene match accounts for. Reading the germline V gene gives CDR1 MGHRA and CDR2 YSYEKL. The sequence was collected from a woman aged 18-30 years in good health. The chain was built from TRBV4-1 and TRBJ2-3; the central 10 bases match TRBD2. Sample: blood. The CDR3 amino acid sequence is: CASTPGLAEITDTQYF. Here is the DNA: TGCGCCAGCACCCCCGGACTAGCGGAGATCACAGATACGCAGTATTTT.